This TCR beta chain came from a study of molecular identifiers for immune sequencing clone quantification. Study results and caveats: The share of molecules held by clones above 20 RNA copies was over 99% in effector cells and under 1% in naive cells.

This clonotype occurred a few times. The antigen remains unidentified. One entry per CDR3 protein results from TCRdb running MiXCR on the PCR reads. The table records about 500,000 distinct CDR3 sequences, 25% of them present only once. The length of the CDR3 is 19 residues. Germline V gene data show CDR1 as LGHNA and CDR2 as YSLEER. The V segment lost 3 bases and the J segment 2 bases; nucleotides outside the gene matches: 15. The sequence derives from a human donor in good health. Some libraries in this study had Jurkat cell RNA spiked in. The sequenced sample consisted of naive CD8+ T cells from blood, with Jurkat cell RNA spiked in. Subset described: FACS-sorted CD8+CD4-CCR7+CD45RA+ naive T cells. The chain joins TRBV4-3 to TRBJ2-2, with 7 bases that match TRBD1. The CDR3 is CASSQSNYRDRKNTGELFF. CDR3 bases: TGCGCCAGCAGCCAGTCCAACTACCGGGACAGAAAAAACACCGGGGAGCTGTTTTTT.